Presented here are 9 T cell receptor beta chains from one specimen sequenced in a study of yellow fever vaccine responses in identical twins. Each CDR3 protein is one row after TCRdb ran MiXCR on the RT-PCR reads. The sample consists of thousands of distinct CDR3 sequences, 70% to 85% of them appearing once. This material consisted of T cells from blood (PBMCs), unsorted or a sorted subset (not recorded which), taken before or after yellow fever vaccination (not recorded which). The receptors derive from a woman aged 18-29 years who received the yellow fever vaccine.

V and J are TRBV11-1 and TRBJ2-1, with no clear D. The germline V gene encodes CDR1 SGHAT and CDR2 FQDESV (reference sequence). CDR3 size: 11 residues. Trimming removed 5 bases from V and 4 bases from J, with 3 bases in between. DNA for the CDR3: TGTGCCAGCAGCGGTTACAATGAGCAGTTCTTC. Translation: CASSGYNEQFF. The complete variable domain, with remaining parts taken from reference TRBV11-1 and TRBJ2-1, reads EAEVAQSPRYKITEKSQAVAFWCDPISGHATLYWYRQILGQGPELLVQFQDESVVDDSQLPKDRFSAERLKGVDSTLKIQPAELGDSAMYLCASSGYNEQFFGPGTRLTVL.

CDR3 protein: CASSPGLAGTHNEQFF. In nucleotides, the CDR3 is TGTGCCAGCAGCCCAGGACTAGCGGGCACCCACAATGAGCAGTTCTTC. The chain employs TRBV7-9 and TRBJ2-1; 11 bases fit TRBD2. The length of the CDR3 is 16 residues. Unmatched junction bases numbered 8, after V lost 5 bases and J lost 5 bases. The germline V gene has CDR1 SEHNR and CDR2 FQNEAQ (reference sequence).

The rearrangement links TRBV4-1 to TRBJ1-5; D gene uncertain. Germline assignment: CDR1 MGHRA and CDR2 YSYEKL. The CDR3 loop spans 14 amino acids. V was pared by 1 base and J by 6 bases, with 10 bases between. Here the CDR3 reads CASSQGQDRQPQHF. CDR3 nucleotide sequence: TGCGCCAGCAGCCAAGGGCAGGACCGTCAGCCCCAGCATTTT.

The CDR3 DNA sequence: TGCGCCAGCGGGGTGGAGCACTCCTACAATGAGCAGTTCTTC. This translates into CASGVEHSYNEQFF. The chain has TRBV5-1 and TRBJ2-1; no reliable D call. CDR1 and CDR2 (germline): SGHRS, YFSETQ. Trimming stripped 7 bases from V and 0 bases from J, with 11 bases between. The CDR3 spans 14 residues.

The CDR3 sequence: CASSWTSGDSYEQYF. The CDR3 region has the DNA TGCGCCAGCAGCTGGACTAGCGGGGACTCCTACGAGCAGTACTTC. The rearrangement links TRBV5-1 to TRBJ2-7; 12 bases map to TRBD2. V trimming: 3 bases; J trimming: 0 bases; junction bases outside the gene matches: 1. The CDR3 runs 15 residues. Germline CDR1 SGHRS, CDR2 YFSETQ.

The chain employs TRBV6-2 or TRBV6-3 and TRBJ2-1; D is unclear. This CDR3 is built from 13 residues. V lost 6 bases to trimming and J lost 8 bases, with 14 bases between them. CDR1 is MNHEY and CDR2 is SVGEGT in the germline V gene. In DNA, the CDR3 is TGTGCCAGCAGACCGTTTGGGTTGGATGAGCAGTTCTTC. As protein: CASRPFGLDEQFF.

The V gene is TRBV29-1, the J gene TRBJ2-7, with D perhaps given as TRBD1 or TRBD2 (6 bases each). This CDR3 comprises 12 residues. Looked up from germline, CDR1 is SQVTM and CDR2 is ANQGSEA. With 5 bases removed from V and 6 bases from J, the gap between germline ends came to 14 bases. This chain's CDR3 is CSVFEGGGEQYF. The CDR3 region has the DNA TGCAGCGTTTTCGAGGGGGGAGGCGAGCAGTACTTC.

This rearrangement joins TRBV5-6 to TRBJ2-5, with D uncertain. Germline V gene lookup returns CDR1 SGHDT and CDR2 YYEEEE. The ends were cut back, 3 bases at V and 5 bases at J, with 20 bases in the middle. CDR3 length: 16 residues. The CDR3 reads CASSSRTPTLWETQYF. Written as DNA, the CDR3 is TGTGCCAGCAGCTCCCGGACCCCAACTCTCTGGGAGACCCAGTACTTC.

This clonotype turned up a few times. The chain uses TRBV7-9 and TRBJ2-7; D gene unclear. This CDR3 is 11 amino acids long. Germline V gives CDR1 SEHNR, CDR2 FQNEAQ (reference sequence). V lost 4 bases to trimming and J lost 3 bases, with 4 bases between them. The CDR3 nucleotides are TGTGCCAGCAGCTCCCACTACGAGCAGTACTTC. It is translated as CASSSHYEQYF.